The 32 T cell receptor beta chains given below trace back to one sample, sequenced in a study of Ad26.COV2.S vaccination and SARS-CoV-2 variants. Measured with immunoSEQ multiplex PCR; TCRdb has only the in-frame clones, and not every one. This sample has roughly 680,000 clones; 80% to 90% occur once, and the top ten carry roughly 1.5%. Treatment of the sample: some 19 received Ad26.COV2.S at low or high dose, single or two shots; a few received placebo; per-sample allocation not given. It was on day 63 after the first vaccine or placebo injection that samples were taken. This sample comprised peripheral blood, obtained in a trial of Ad26.COV2.S vaccine versus placebo. The receptor set was obtained from a person between 18 and 59 years old who received the Ad26.COV2.S COVID-19 vaccine or a placebo.

This chain uses TRBV4-3 with TRBJ1-4, with TRBD1 as a possible D gene (5 bases). Per germline, CDR1 LGHNA and CDR2 YSLEER. This CDR3 region has 16 residues. The germline V and J ends were trimmed by 3 bases and 4 bases, with 15 bases remaining between them. The CDR3, as DNA: TGCGCCAGCAGCCAGGCCAAAGGGGCAGGTAATGAAAAACTGTTTTTT. The encoded protein is CASSQAKGAGNEKLFF.

The chain combines TRBV19 with TRBJ1-1; the D gene is possibly TRBD1 (5 bases). The length of the CDR3 is 15 residues. Trimming left V 1 base short and J 0 bases short, with 9 bases between. From germline, CDR1 is LNHDA and CDR2 SQIVND (reference sequence). Here the CDR3 reads CASSIVNRLNTEAFF. The CDR3 nucleotides read TGTGCCAGTAGTATAGTGAACAGGTTGAACACTGAAGCTTTCTTT.

The chain has TRBV5-4 and TRBJ2-3, with 10 bases identical to TRBD2. This CDR3 region has 14 residues. The germline V gene has CDR1 SGHNT and CDR2 YYREEE (reference sequence). J gave up 6 bases and V 5 bases, and 6 bases lay outside the gene matches. The CDR3 sequence: CASSLAGVQDTQYF. CDR3 bases: TGTGCCAGCAGTCTAGCGGGAGTACAGGATACGCAGTATTTT. The full variable domain, completed using reference TRBV5-4 and TRBJ2-3, is ETGVTQSPTHLIKTRGQQVTLRCSSQSGHNTVSWYQQALGQGPQFIFQYYREEENGRGNFPPRFSGLQFPNYSSELNVNALELDDSALYLCASSLAGVQDTQYFGPGTRLTVL.

J is TRBJ2-6 and V is TRBV6-2 or TRBV6-3; D call uncertain. V was clipped by 2 bases and J by 1 base, with 6 bases between them. The CDR3 totals 15 residues. The germline V gene encodes CDR1 MNHEY and CDR2 SVGEGT. The CDR3 region is CASSYRRSGANVLTF. DNA of the CDR3: TGTGCCAGCAGTTACCGACGGTCTGGGGCCAACGTCCTGACTTTC.

This clone has just one count. This chain uses TRBV4-2 with TRBJ1-2; TRBD1 is a possible D gene (5 bases). The CDR3 contains 14 residues. Per germline, CDR1 LGHNA and CDR2 YNFKEQ. The V and J ends lost 0 bases and 7 bases respectively, with 12 bases between them. The CDR3 loop reads CASSQDPQGSGYTF. The CDR3 DNA reads TGTGCCAGCAGCCAAGATCCTCAGGGTTCTGGCTACACCTTC.

This chain connects TRBV7-2 to TRBJ2-2; 9 nucleotides align to TRBD1. Germline lookup yields CDR1 SGHTA and CDR2 FQGNSA. V was pared by 6 bases and J by 1 base, with 3 bases of the junction left unmatched. This CDR3 contains 15 residues. Written as DNA, the CDR3 is TGTGCCAGCAGACGGGACAGGGTGAACACCGGGGAGCTGTTTTTT. Its translation is CASRRDRVNTGELFF. Looking up the rest from reference TRBV7-2 and TRBJ2-2 gives the full variable domain: GAGVSQSPSNKVTEKGKDVELRCDPISGHTALYWYRQSLGQGLEFLIYFQGNSAPDKSGLPSDRFSAERTGGSVSTLTIQRTQQEDSAVYLCASRRDRVNTGELFFGEGSRLTVL.

This clone occurred once. This rearrangement joins TRBV7-2 to TRBJ1-4, with 8 bases aligning to TRBD1. This CDR3 has 14 amino acids. V shed 6 bases and J 7 bases; nucleotides not matched to a gene: 7. Per the germline V gene, CDR1 is SGHTA and CDR2 is FQGNSA. The CDR3 nucleotides are TGTGCCAGCAGTGTCCCAGGGGGCCCTGAAAAACTGTTTTTT. It encodes CASSVPGGPEKLFF. Full variable domain (missing parts from reference TRBV7-2 and TRBJ1-4): GAGVSQSPSNKVTEKGKDVELRCDPISGHTALYWYRQSLGQGLEFLIYFQGNSAPDKSGLPSDRFSAERTGGSVSTLTIQRTQQEDSAVYLCASSVPGGPEKLFFGSGTQLSVL.

This chain links TRBV10-3 with TRBJ1-4; TRBD1 matches at 8 bases. Looked up from germline, CDR1 is ENHRY and CDR2 is SYGVKD. V lost 7 bases, J lost 4 bases, and 2 bases stayed unmatched. This CDR3 comprises 13 residues. CDR3 residues: CAIKGQVNEKLFF. CDR3 nucleotide sequence: TGTGCCATCAAGGGACAGGTTAATGAAAAACTGTTTTTT.

J is TRBJ2-7 and V is TRBV7-6, with D possibly TRBD2 on 6 matching bases. Trimming took off 5 bases at V and 4 bases at J, with 15 bases between the two ends. Germline CDR1 and CDR2: SGHVS and FNYEAQ. This CDR3 contains 14 residues. The CDR3 sequence is CASSPGDGAYEQYF. CDR3 nucleotides: TGTGCCAGCAGCCCGGGGGACGGAGCATACGAGCAGTACTTC.

This chain connects TRBV5-5 to TRBJ1-2; D unclear. This CDR3 spans 13 amino acids. The ends were cut back, 1 base at V and 0 bases at J, with 4 bases in the middle. In germline, CDR1 is SGHKS, CDR2 YYEKEE (reference sequence). The CDR3 protein is CASSLTANYGYTF. The CDR3 coding sequence is TGTGCCAGCAGCTTGACAGCTAACTATGGCTACACCTTC. Supplemented by reference TRBV5-5 and TRBJ1-2, the full variable domain reads DAGVTQSPTHLIKTRGQQVTLRCSPISGHKSVSWYQQVLGQGPQFIFQYYEKEERGRGNFPDRFSARQFPNYSSELNVNALLLGDSALYLCASSLTANYGYTFGSGTRLTVV.

This chain connects TRBV15 to TRBJ2-2; D is possibly TRBD2 (6 bases). Germline V lookup: CDR1 LNHNV, CDR2 YYDKDF (reference sequence). The CDR3 length is 16 residues. V lost 5 bases, J lost 1 base, and 14 bases lay in between. CDR3 residues: CATSDPWRENTGELFF. In DNA, the CDR3 is TGTGCCACCAGCGATCCTTGGCGGGAGAACACCGGGGAGCTGTTTTTT.

This clone has only one observation. This chain uses TRBV7-2 with TRBJ1-4; D gene ambiguous. The CDR3 consists of 15 residues. Trimming took off 1 base at V and 5 bases at J, with 11 bases between the two ends. Germline V lookup: CDR1 SGHTA, CDR2 FQGNSA. The CDR3 reads CASSLVRQPNEKLFF. CDR3 nucleotide sequence: TGTGCCAGCAGCTTAGTTCGGCAGCCGAATGAAAAACTGTTTTTT.

This clone was picked up a small number of times. The gene calls are TRBV28 and TRBJ1-5, with 9 bases lining up with TRBD1. Germline V gives CDR1 MDHEN, CDR2 SYDVKM. This CDR3 has 14 amino acids. V lost 6 bases and J lost 6; bases outside the gene matches: 6. CDR3 amino acids: CASSRTGALQPQHF. The DNA of the CDR3 is TGTGCCAGCAGCCGGACAGGGGCCCTTCAGCCCCAGCATTTT.

This clone has a single count. This chain uses TRBV3-1 (or the pseudogene TRBV3-2) with TRBJ2-7, with TRBD1 matching over 8 bases. Germline V lookup: CDR1 LGHDT, CDR2 YNNKEL (reference sequence). The CDR3 is made up of 15 amino acids. The junction had 7 bases not matched to a gene; V was cut back by 4 bases and J by 2 bases. The CDR3 spells CASSRGQGRPYEQYF. In DNA form, the CDR3 reads TGTGCCAGCAGCCGCGGACAGGGTAGACCCTACGAGCAGTACTTC.

V usage is TRBV5-1 and J usage is TRBJ2-1, with 11 bases aligning to TRBD2. Trimming took 4 bases from V and 7 from J; bases not matched to a gene: 7. The CDR3 is 15 residues long. CDR1 is SGHRS, CDR2 YFSETQ, per germline. The CDR3 bases are TGCGCCAGCAGCGAGGGGACTAGCGGAAGAAATGAGCAGTTCTTC. Encoded protein: CASSEGTSGRNEQFF.

This clone was detected a few times. V usage is TRBV2 and J usage is TRBJ1-3; 10 bases fit TRBD1. The CDR3 is made up of 17 amino acids. Trimming at V came to 4 bases and at J to 4 bases, leaving 10 bases not matched to a gene. Germline V lookup: CDR1 SNHLY, CDR2 FYNNEI. The CDR3 region is CASSAGQGRVYGNTIYF. In DNA, the CDR3 is TGTGCCAGCAGTGCGGGACAGGGGAGGGTGTACGGAAACACCATATATTTT.

About this clone itself: This same CDR3 is encoded by further DNA sequences in the sample. V is TRBV30 and J is TRBJ1-5, with 7 bases matching TRBD1. Per the germline V gene, CDR1 is GTSNPN and CDR2 is SVGIG (reference sequence). The trim removed 3 bases at V and 4 bases at J, leaving 3 bases unmatched. The CDR3 contains 13 residues. The CDR3 DNA is TGTGCCTGGAGAGGGACAGCTAATCAGCCCCAGCATTTT. Its translation is CAWRGTANQPQHF.

V usage is TRBV5-1 and J usage is TRBJ2-3; D ambiguous. Germline values: CDR1 SGHRS, CDR2 YFSETQ. The CDR3 loop spans 15 amino acids. Between the trimmed V and J ends, which lost 3 bases and 2 bases, there was a span of 13 bases. The CDR3 reads CASSSLITATDTQYF. CDR3 sequence (DNA): TGCGCCAGCAGCTCCCTTATTACGGCCACAGATACGCAGTATTTT. Based on the CDR3 plus reference TRBV5-1 and TRBJ2-3, the full variable domain is KAGVTQTPRYLIKTRGQQVTLSCSPISGHRSVSWYQQTPGQGLQFLFEYFSETQRNKGNFPGRFSGRQFSNSRSEMNVSTLELGDSALYLCASSSLITATDTQYFGPGTRLTVL.

This rearrangement joins TRBV7-2 to TRBJ2-7; D uncertain. V shed 2 bases and J shed 2 bases, with 13 bases lying between them. The CDR3 totals 15 residues. CDR1 and CDR2 from the germline V gene are SGHTA and FQGNSA. CDR3 sequence (DNA): TGTGCCAGCAGCTTATCGGTTAGCTCAACCTACGAGCAGTACTTC. This gives the protein CASSLSVSSTYEQYF. Together with reference TRBV7-2 and TRBJ2-7, the CDR3 gives the full variable domain: GAGVSQSPSNKVTEKGKDVELRCDPISGHTALYWYRQSLGQGLEFLIYFQGNSAPDKSGLPSDRFSAERTGGSVSTLTIQRTQQEDSAVYLCASSLSVSSTYEQYFGPGTRLTVT.

This clone was observed once. Additional DNA sequences in this sample encode the identical CDR3. The J gene is TRBJ2-1, the V gene TRBV6-5; D uncertain. Trimming removed 0 bases from V and 5 bases from J, with 2 bases in between. In germline, CDR1 is MNHEY, CDR2 SVGAGI. CDR3 size: 12 residues. This chain's CDR3 is CASSYSNNEQFF. In nucleotides, the CDR3 is TGTGCCAGCAGTTACTCAAACAATGAGCAGTTCTTC.

The chain couples TRBV5-1 to TRBJ2-3; perhaps TRBD2 as D (7 bases). CDR3 size: 14 residues. V was clipped by 5 bases and J by 2 bases, with 12 bases between them. Per germline, CDR1 SGHRS and CDR2 YFSETQ. The CDR3 sequence is CASSGGGPTDTQYF. DNA for the CDR3: TGCGCCAGCAGTGGCGGGGGCCCCACAGATACGCAGTATTTT.

The chain uses TRBV5-1 and TRBJ1-3; no firm D call. Germline CDR1 and CDR2: SGHRS and YFSETQ. V lost 0 bases and J lost 4, with 8 bases in between. CDR3 size: 14 residues. The CDR3: CASSLGQPGNTIYF. The CDR3 DNA reads as TGCGCCAGCAGCTTGGGTCAGCCCGGAAACACCATATATTTT.

This rearrangement joins TRBV11-2 to TRBJ2-1; the D call may be TRBD1 or TRBD2 (5 bases each). V gave up 2 bases and J gave up 7 bases, with 18 bases separating them. CDR3 length equals 16 residues. In germline, CDR1 is SGHAT, CDR2 FQNNGV. The CDR3 here is CASSLMGEGLTNEQFF. The CDR3 DNA reads TGTGCCAGCAGCTTAATGGGGGAAGGATTGACTAATGAGCAGTTCTTC.

The chain uses TRBV7-3 and TRBJ2-1; TRBD1 matches 11 bases. Per the germline V gene, CDR1 is SGHTA and CDR2 is FQGTGA. The CDR3 is made up of 15 amino acids. With 5 bases clipped from V and 7 bases from J, the junction kept 7 bases outside the gene matches. CDR3 DNA: TGTGCCAGCAGCCCCCAGGGGACAGGGGGAAATGAGCAGTTCTTC. It translates to CASSPQGTGGNEQFF.

The V gene is TRBV5-1, the J gene TRBJ1-1, with 7 bases identical to TRBD1. Per germline, CDR1 SGHRS and CDR2 YFSETQ. The CDR3 is 15 residues long. J gave up 1 base and V 6 bases, and 9 bases lay outside the gene matches. CDR3 DNA sequence: TGCGCCAGCACCCAGAGGGGGCCGCGGAACACTGAAGCTTTCTTT. It specifies CASTQRGPRNTEAFF.

The V and J genes are TRBV2 and TRBJ1-5; D is ambiguous. The CDR3 extends over 16 amino acids. The germline V gene has CDR1 SNHLY and CDR2 FYNNEI. Trimming stripped 7 bases from V and 0 bases from J, with 16 bases between. The CDR3: CASTISHAASNQPQHF. CDR3 DNA: TGTGCCAGCACCATTTCCCATGCAGCTAGCAATCAGCCCCAGCATTTT.

The chain joins TRBV5-1 to TRBJ2-1; no definite D call. This CDR3 region has 12 residues. The V and J ends lost 5 bases and 7 bases respectively, with 10 bases between them. From germline, CDR1 is SGHRS and CDR2 YFSETQ. The CDR3 is CASSLTQNEQFF. Written as DNA, the CDR3 is TGCGCCAGCAGTCTGACCCAGAATGAGCAGTTCTTC.

The chain recombines TRBV4-1 with TRBJ1-2; D is unclear. This CDR3 has 10 amino acids. Germline V lookup: CDR1 MGHRA, CDR2 YSYEKL. V dropped 1 base and J dropped 9 bases, with 3 bases sitting between them. CDR3 region: CASSQACYTF. The CDR3 DNA reads TGCGCCAGCAGCCAAGCATGCTACACCTTC.

As for this clone: The sample contains more than one DNA sequence encoding this CDR3. This sequence joins TRBV2 and TRBJ1-5; no clear D gene. Per the germline V gene, CDR1 is SNHLY and CDR2 is FYNNEI. This CDR3 contains 13 residues. Between the trimmed V and J ends, which lost 3 bases and 2 bases, there was a span of 5 bases. CDR3 in DNA: TGTGCCAGCAGTGATCGACGCAATCAGCCCCAGCATTTT. The encoded protein is CASSDRRNQPQHF.

The chain couples TRBV5-1 to TRBJ1-6, with unresolved D. The CDR3 contains 14 residues. CDR1 and CDR2 (germline): SGHRS, YFSETQ. V shed 0 bases and J shed 10 bases, with 11 bases lying between them. In DNA, the CDR3 is TGCGCCAGCAGCTTGGGTGACGGCCAGTCACCCCTCCACTTT. As protein: CASSLGDGQSPLHF.

This chain joins TRBV4-3 and TRBJ1-3, with TRBD1 matching 12 bases. With 3 bases clipped from V and 0 bases from J, the junction kept 6 bases outside the gene matches. CDR1 and CDR2 (germline): LGHNA, YSLEER. This CDR3 is built from 18 residues. CDR3 amino acids: CASSHTGTGGASGNTIYF. CDR3 coding DNA: TGCGCCAGCAGCCACACCGGGACAGGGGGCGCCTCTGGAAACACCATATATTTT.

V gene TRBV7-9 combines with J gene TRBJ1-1, with D uncertain. CDR1 and CDR2 (germline): SEHNR, FQNEAQ (reference sequence). Trimming pared 7 bases from V and 1 base from J, leaving 10 bases between. The CDR3 covers 13 residues. The CDR3 DNA is TGTGCCAGCATTGAGATAACGAACACTGAAGCTTTCTTT. Its translation is CASIEITNTEAFF.